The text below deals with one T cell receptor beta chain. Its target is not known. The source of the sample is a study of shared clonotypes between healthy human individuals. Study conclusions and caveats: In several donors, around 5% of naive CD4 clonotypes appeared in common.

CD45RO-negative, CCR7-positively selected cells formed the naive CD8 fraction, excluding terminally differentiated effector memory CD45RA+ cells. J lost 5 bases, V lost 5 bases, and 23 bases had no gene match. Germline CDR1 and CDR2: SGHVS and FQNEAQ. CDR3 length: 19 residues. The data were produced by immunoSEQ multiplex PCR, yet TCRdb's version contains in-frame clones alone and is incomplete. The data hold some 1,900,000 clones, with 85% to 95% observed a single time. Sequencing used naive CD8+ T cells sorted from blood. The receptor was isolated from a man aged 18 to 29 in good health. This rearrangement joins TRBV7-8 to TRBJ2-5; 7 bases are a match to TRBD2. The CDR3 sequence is CASSLLPYDLIGEGETQYF. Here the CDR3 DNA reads TGTGCCAGCAGCCTGTTACCTTATGACTTAATAGGGGAGGGGGAGACCCAGTACTTC.